The 6 T cell receptor beta chains below all came from one sample that was sequenced in a study of early T cells in non-severe SARS-CoV-2 infection. TCRdb reanalysed the 5' RACE reads using MiXCR and keeps one entry per CDR3 protein. Among approximately 76,000 distinct CDR3 sequences listed, over 12% were seen once. Sequencing used whole blood. The receptor source for this set is an adult who was a healthcare worker with PCR-confirmed SARS-CoV-2 infection or an uninfected control (not recorded which).

This chain joins TRBV10-2 and TRBJ1-2, with D unresolved. This CDR3 comprises 11 residues. The germline V gene has CDR1 WSHSY and CDR2 SAAADI. Trimming shortened V by 8 bases and J by 3 bases, and 7 bases separated the two germline ends. The CDR3 coding sequence is TGCGCCAGCTTGCAGGACTATGGCTACACCTTC. It encodes CASLQDYGYTF.

Ten or more counts support this clonotype. This chain uses TRBV3-1 with TRBJ2-3, with 9 bases aligning to TRBD2. Trimming at V came to 3 bases and at J to 5 bases, leaving 12 bases not matched to a gene. Germline CDR1 is LGHDT and CDR2 is YNNKEL (reference sequence). This CDR3 region has 17 residues. DNA of the CDR3: TGTGCCAGCAGCCAGGACCGATCTAGCGGGGCGGGAGATACGCAGTATTTT. Its translation is CASSQDRSSGAGDTQYF.

This sequence joins TRBV4-1 and TRBJ2-7; 11 bases fit TRBD1. The CDR3 totals 15 residues. V gave up 3 bases and J gave up 3 bases; unmatched junction bases: 4. Germline V gene data show CDR1 as MGHRA and CDR2 as YSYEKL. The CDR3 spells CASSHSGTGGYEQYF. In nucleotides, the CDR3 is TGCGCCAGCAGCCACAGCGGGACAGGGGGCTACGAGCAGTACTTC.

The chain links TRBV18 to TRBJ1-1; 8 bases align to TRBD1. CDR1 is KGHSH and CDR2 is LQKENI in the germline V gene. J lost 1 base, V lost 4 bases, and 2 bases had no gene match. The CDR3 is 14 residues long. The CDR3 nucleotides read TGTGCCAGCTCACGACAGGGGAAGAACACTGAAGCTTTCTTT. Residues: CASSRQGKNTEAFF.

The CDR3 DNA sequence: TGTGCCAGCAGCTCAGCAGGGACAGGGGTTAATGGCTACACCTTC. This encodes CASSSAGTGVNGYTF. The chain recombines TRBV5-6 with TRBJ1-2; 10 nucleotides align to TRBD1. This CDR3 comprises 15 residues. Germline V CDR1 and CDR2: SGHDT, YYEEEE. After removal of 3 bases from V and 6 bases from J, the junction contained 8 bases not matched to a gene.

This clonotype was recorded many times. This chain joins TRBV28 and TRBJ2-7; D unclear. This CDR3 is 14 amino acids long. CDR1 is MDHEN, CDR2 SYDVKM, per germline. Trimming took 6 bases from V and 2 from J, leaving 14 bases between them. The CDR3 protein is CASSLRGRAYEQYF. CDR3 in DNA: TGTGCCAGCAGCCTACGCGGCCGGGCCTACGAGCAGTACTTC.